This paragraph reports one T cell receptor beta chain. Authors' processing steps: Nucleated cell number was recorded as an estimate derived from reference gene primer amplification. Clones were read by immunoSEQ multiplex PCR, and TCRdb kept only the in-frame ones, dropping some. The V and J calls and clone size come from that table; D and trimming were worked out from the DNA. The sample yields some 100,000 clones, around 87% seen once. These data belong to a study of blood T cell repertoires in COVID-19. About the study: The United States, Italy and Spain provided the acute and convalescent COVID-19 samples. Sample material is recorded as cDNA or gDNA derived from T cells, B-cell-depleted T cells, or PBMCs.

The junction had 2 bases not matched to a gene; V was cut back by 7 bases and J by 5 bases. The CDR3 is 13 amino acids. Germline loops: CDR1 ENHRY, CDR2 SYGVKD. V gene TRBV10-3 combines with J gene TRBJ2-4; 10 nucleotides align to TRBD1. Source material: peripheral blood. This receptor was taken from a woman aged 25 to 39 with acute or convalescent COVID-19. As DNA, the CDR3 is TGTGCCATCAAAGGGACAGGGGAAAACATTCAGTACTTC. Translating gives CAIKGTGENIQYF.